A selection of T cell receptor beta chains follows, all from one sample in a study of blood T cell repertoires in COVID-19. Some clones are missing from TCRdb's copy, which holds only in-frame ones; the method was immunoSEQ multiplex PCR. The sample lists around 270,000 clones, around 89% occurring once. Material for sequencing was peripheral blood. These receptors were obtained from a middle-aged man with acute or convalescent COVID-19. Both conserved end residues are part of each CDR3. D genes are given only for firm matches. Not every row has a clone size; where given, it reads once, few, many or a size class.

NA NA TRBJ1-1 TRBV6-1 TGTGCCAGCAGTGAAGAGGGGCAGGGTTTGAGAGGAGCTTTCTTT CASSEEGQGLRGAFF
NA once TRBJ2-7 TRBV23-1 TGCGCCAGCAGTCAAAGGAGTTACTCCTACGAGCAGTACTTC CASSQRSYSYEQYF
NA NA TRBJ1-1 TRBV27 TGTGCCAGCAGTTTATCAAACAGGGTTAACACTGAAGCTTTCTTT CASSLSNRVNTEAFF
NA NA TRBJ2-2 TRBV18 TGTGCCAGCTCATCTGACAGCACACGGGCCGGGGAGCTGTTTTTT CASSSDSTRAGELFF
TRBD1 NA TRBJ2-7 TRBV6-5 TGTGCCAGCACTAGTAAAGGCAGGGGGCAACTCGAGCAGTACTTC CASTSKGRGQLEQYF
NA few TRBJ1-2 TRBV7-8 TGTGCCAGCAGCCCAGACACCCCAACCGGCTACACCTTC CASSPDTPTGYTF
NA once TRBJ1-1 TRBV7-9 TGTGCCAGCAGCCGAGAGGGCAGGAACACTGAAGCTTTCTTT CASSREGRNTEAFF
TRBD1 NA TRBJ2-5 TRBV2 TGTGCCAGCAAGGGGGACAGGGGGCGTGAGACCCAGTACTTC CASKGDRGRETQYF
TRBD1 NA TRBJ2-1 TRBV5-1 TGCGCCAGCAGCTTGGCCCTGGGACAGGGGCCCTCCAATGAGCAGTTCTTC CASSLALGQGPSNEQFF
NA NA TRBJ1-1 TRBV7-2 TGTGCCAGCAGCCCCCGGACAGAAGCTTTCTTT CASSPRTEAFF
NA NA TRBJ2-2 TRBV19 TGTGCCAGTAGTGCCACTTGGACAGTTGCGAACACCGGGGAGCTGTTTTTT CASSATWTVANTGELFF
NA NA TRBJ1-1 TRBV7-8 TGTGCCAGCAGCCTAAATAGTTACACTGAAGCTTTCTTT CASSLNSYTEAFF
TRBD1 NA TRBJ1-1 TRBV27 TGTGCCAGCAGTCTACCGGGACAGGGGTACACTGAAGCTTTCTTT CASSLPGQGYTEAFF
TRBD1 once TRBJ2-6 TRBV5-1 TGCGCCAGCAGTTCAGACAGGGCCGGGATGGGGGCCAACGTCCTGACTTTC CASSSDRAGMGANVLTF
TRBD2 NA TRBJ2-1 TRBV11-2 TGTGCCAGCAGCCAACAACCTTGGACTAGGAATGAGCAGTTCTTC CASSQQPWTRNEQFF
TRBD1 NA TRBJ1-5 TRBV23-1 TGCGCCAGCAGTCCGTCAGGGGGAGGTCAGCCCCAGCATTTT CASSPSGGGQPQHF
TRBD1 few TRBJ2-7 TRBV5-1 TGCGCCAGCGGTCCCGGGACAGCCAACTACGAGCAGTACTTC CASGPGTANYEQYF
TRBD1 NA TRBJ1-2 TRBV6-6 TGTGCCAGCAGTTACTCGATCGACAGGGTGAACGGCTACACCTTC CASSYSIDRVNGYTF
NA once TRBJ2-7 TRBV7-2 TGTGCCAGCAGCTTAGCGGGGGGACCCTACGAGCAGTACTTC CASSLAGGPYEQYF
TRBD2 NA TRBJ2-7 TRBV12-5 TGTGCTAGTGGTTTGAGGCTAGCGGGGGAGGAACAGTACTTC CASGLRLAGEEQYF
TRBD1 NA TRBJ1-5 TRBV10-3 TGTGCCATCAGTGAGCGAGGGGGCGTTCAGCCCCAGCATTTT CAISERGGVQPQHF
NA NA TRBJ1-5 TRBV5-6 TGTGCCAGCAGCTTTTCCGGGATATGGGGAAATCAGCCCCAGCATTTT CASSFSGIWGNQPQHF
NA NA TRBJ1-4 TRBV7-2 TGTGCCAGCAGCTTCCTCCCGGGGGCTAATGAAAAACTGTTTTTT CASSFLPGANEKLFF
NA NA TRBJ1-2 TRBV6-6 TGTGCCAGCAGTTACGGAGCCCAGGGGGGCTACACCTTC CASSYGAQGGYTF
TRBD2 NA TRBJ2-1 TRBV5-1 TGCGCCAGCAGAAAGGGACTAGCGGGGGGGCCCTGGAATGAGCAGTTCTTC CASRKGLAGGPWNEQFF
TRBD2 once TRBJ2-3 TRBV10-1 TGCGCCAGCAGCCCCGCGGGAGGGACCGGCACAGATACGCAGTATTTT CASSPAGGTGTDTQYF
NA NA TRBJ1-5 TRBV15 TGTGCCACCAGCAGAGATTCGATATCCCCTAGGCCCCAGCATTTT CATSRDSISPRPQHF
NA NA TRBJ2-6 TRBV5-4 TGTGCCAGCAGCTTGGGAGGAACTGGGGCCAACGTCCTGACTTTC CASSLGGTGANVLTF
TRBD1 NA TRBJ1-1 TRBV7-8 TGTGCCAGCAGCTACCGGGACAGGGGTGAAGCTTTCTTT CASSYRDRGEAFF
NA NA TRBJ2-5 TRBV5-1 TGCGCCAGCAGTCCCTCTCCCCAAGAGACCCAGTACTTC CASSPSPQETQYF
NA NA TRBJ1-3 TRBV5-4 TGTGCCAGCAGCTTCAGTACAGCTGGAAACACCATATATTTT CASSFSTAGNTIYF